A single T cell receptor beta chain is shown here with its context. Antigen unknown. This sample was taken from a study of shared clonotypes between healthy human individuals. Findings and caveats of the study: Researchers sampled only blood; tissue repertoires likely differ.

Sequencing used immunoSEQ multiplex PCR; TCRdb keeps in-frame clones, though not all of them. The data hold about 2.4 million clones, with approximately 94% observed a single time. The CD4+ fraction was divided into a CD45RA+ naive subset and a CD45RA-negative memory subset. The receptor comes from a man between 18 and 29 years old in good health. Some clones in this sample may be carry-over from other donors' samples. Sequences were obtained from naive CD4+ T cells from PBMCs. Subset noted: CD45RA+ positively selected.

DNA for the CDR3: TGTGCCAGCAGTCCCCAACCTGCACTGATAGCGGGAGCAATTCCCGGGGAGCTGTTTTTT. Translation: CASSPQPALIAGAIPGELFF. The rearrangement uses TRBV5-8 and TRBJ2-2; 9 bases line up with TRBD2. The CDR3 totals 20 residues. V lost 5 bases, J lost 6 bases, and 23 bases stayed unmatched. Germline assignment: CDR1 SGHTS and CDR2 YDEGEE.